This T cell receptor beta chain appears in the sequencing data of a study of T cell responses to AZD1222 COVID-19 vaccine (dated by TCRdb to the early 2020s). Regarding the study in general: Because spike-specific TCR depth and breadth did not differ between the two schedules, AZD1222 recipients who got a second dose at roughly 4 weeks were pooled with those who got a second dose at roughly 12 weeks. A total of under 250 trial participants underwent TCR sequencing, of whom more than 200 had received two doses of AZD1222 and some 25 had received two doses of the MenACWY control vaccine. Trial participants were enrolled by age into subgroups of 18-55, 56-69 and 70-plus years, and about 150, 27 and 61 TCR-sequenced participants, respectively, were included in these subgroups.

Via the germline V gene, CDR1 is SGHAT and CDR2 FQNNGV. V and J are truncated by 3 bases and 1 base respectively, leaving an intervening sequence of 7 bases. The CDR3 measures 14 amino acids from cysteine to phenylalanine. Kept here is only the CDR3 DNA, which spans 42 bases and is read in frame from base 1. The full study reports these points: Spike-specific TCR breadth and depth rose significantly after two AZD1222 doses compared with day 0 and with MenACWY recipients. The 56-69-year group was small, and its depth increase did not reach significance, likely because of low power. Conclusions about previously exposed vaccinees were limited because only six AZD1222 recipients were SARS-CoV-2 seropositive at baseline. Epitopes outside the regions mutated in the B.1.351 and B.1.1.7 variants were reportedly recognized by nearly half of the unique spike-specific TCRs. CD4 TCRs associated with the vaccine covered the entire spike protein, and the dominant responses were in regions 160-218 and 743-854. Because no day 14 peak-response samples were available, repertoires were characterized only after the peak T cell response. Participants were mostly white British and included more females than males, and it was suggested by the authors that clonal diversity may have been underestimated.

The CDR3 regions of human TCRbeta chains were subjected to immunosequencing. From the authors' description of their analysis: TCRs in the repertoires were compared against a reference library of SARS-CoV-2-specific TCRs that had been generated with the MIRA antigen-specificity platform. Breadth was defined as the fraction of unique TCRs that were SARS-CoV-2-associated. Depth was defined as the fraction of total T cells that were SARS-CoV-2-associated. Each spike-specific TCR was assigned to its reactive spike region and to a CD4 or CD8 class using the MIRA data. Log10-transformed breadth and depth values were compared by one-way ANOVA with Sidak's multiple comparisons tests. TCRdb obtained this table from immuneACCESS and retained in-frame rearrangements with V and J assigned. These tables miss some clones; where compared with another copy, unresolved V genes account for less than half of the shortfall, and the remainder is unexplained. V and J calls and clone size are given by that table; D and trimming were obtained from the DNA. Here the sample has 100,000 or so clones; 82% occur a single time. 5% of the sample is held by the ten biggest clonotypes.

Explained via the paper, the time point label denotes: baseline before first vaccination. Vaccinee samples came from UK trials COV001 and COV002, including a single-blind randomized controlled phase 2/3 trial of AZD1222 (ChAdOx1 nCoV-19) in healthy adults. For TCRbeta chain sequencing, PBMC samples from trial participants were taken at day 0 and at day 28 after the second dose. On this clone itself: Its antigen target is currently unknown. No base qualities exist here, and no much larger clone lies one base off it.

The TCR comes from an adult in good health. In this chain, TRBV11-2 is recombined with TRBJ1-3; the D gene is perhaps TRBD1, from 5 matching bases. The sample was peripheral blood, taken on day 0 of AZD1222 vaccination. The CDR3 protein is CASSLGESGNTIYF. The DNA sequence is as follows: TGTGCCAGCAGCTTGGGGGAGTCTGGAAACACCATATATTTT.